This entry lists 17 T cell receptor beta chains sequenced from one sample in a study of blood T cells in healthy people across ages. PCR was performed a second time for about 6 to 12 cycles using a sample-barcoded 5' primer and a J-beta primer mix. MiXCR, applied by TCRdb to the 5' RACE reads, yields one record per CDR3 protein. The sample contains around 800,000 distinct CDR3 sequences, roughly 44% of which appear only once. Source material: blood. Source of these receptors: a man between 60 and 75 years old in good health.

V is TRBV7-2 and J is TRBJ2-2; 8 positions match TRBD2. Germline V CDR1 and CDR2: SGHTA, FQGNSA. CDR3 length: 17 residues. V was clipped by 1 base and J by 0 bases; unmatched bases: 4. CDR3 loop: CASSLVVRGANTGELFF. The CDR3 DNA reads TGTGCCAGCAGCTTAGTGGTGCGGGGGGCGAACACCGGGGAGCTGTTTTTT.

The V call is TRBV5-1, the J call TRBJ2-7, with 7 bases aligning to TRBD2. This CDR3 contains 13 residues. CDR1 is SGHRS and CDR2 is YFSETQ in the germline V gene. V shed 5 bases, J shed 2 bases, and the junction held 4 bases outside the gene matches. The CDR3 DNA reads TGCGCCAGCAGACAGAGCGGGACCTACGAGCAGTACTTC. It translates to CASRQSGTYEQYF. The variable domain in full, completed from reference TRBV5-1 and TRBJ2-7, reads KAGVTQTPRYLIKTRGQQVTLSCSPISGHRSVSWYQQTPGQGLQFLFEYFSETQRNKGNFPGRFSGRQFSNSRSEMNVSTLELGDSALYLCASRQSGTYEQYFGPGTRLTVT.

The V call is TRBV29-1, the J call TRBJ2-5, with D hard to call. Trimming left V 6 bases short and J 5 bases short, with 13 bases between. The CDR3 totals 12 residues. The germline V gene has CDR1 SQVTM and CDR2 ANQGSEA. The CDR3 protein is CSVLQPGETQYF. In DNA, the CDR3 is TGCAGCGTCCTACAGCCTGGCGAGACCCAGTACTTC.

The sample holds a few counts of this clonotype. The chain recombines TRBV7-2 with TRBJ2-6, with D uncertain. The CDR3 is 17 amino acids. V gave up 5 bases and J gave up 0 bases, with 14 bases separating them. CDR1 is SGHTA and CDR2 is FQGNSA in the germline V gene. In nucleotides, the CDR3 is TGTGCCAGCAGCCTCGGTGTTATGAGCTCTGGGGCCAACGTCCTGACTTTC. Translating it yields CASSLGVMSSGANVLTF.

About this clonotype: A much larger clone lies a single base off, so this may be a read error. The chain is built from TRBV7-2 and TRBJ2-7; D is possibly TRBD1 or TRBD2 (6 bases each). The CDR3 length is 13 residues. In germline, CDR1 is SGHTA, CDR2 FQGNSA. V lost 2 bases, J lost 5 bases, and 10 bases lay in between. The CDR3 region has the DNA TGTGCCAGCAGCTTACCGGGGGCCCACGAGCAGTACTTC. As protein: CASSLPGAHEQYF.

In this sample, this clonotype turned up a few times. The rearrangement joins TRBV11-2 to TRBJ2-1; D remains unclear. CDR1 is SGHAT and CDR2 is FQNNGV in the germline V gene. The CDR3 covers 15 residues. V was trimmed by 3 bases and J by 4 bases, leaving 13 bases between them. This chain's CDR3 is CASSLDPSFYNEQFF. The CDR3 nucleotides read TGTGCCAGCAGCTTGGACCCTTCATTTTACAATGAGCAGTTCTTC.

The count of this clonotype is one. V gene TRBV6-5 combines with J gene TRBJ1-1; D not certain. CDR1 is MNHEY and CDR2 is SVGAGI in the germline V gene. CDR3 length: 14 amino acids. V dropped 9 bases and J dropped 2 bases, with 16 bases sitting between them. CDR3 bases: TGTGCCAGTCAAACGAACCGACTAAACACTGAAGCTTTCTTT. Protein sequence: CASQTNRLNTEAFF.

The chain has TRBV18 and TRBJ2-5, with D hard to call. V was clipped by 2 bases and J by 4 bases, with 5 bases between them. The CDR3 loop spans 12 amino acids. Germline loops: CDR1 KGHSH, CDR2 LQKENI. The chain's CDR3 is CASSPFRETQYF. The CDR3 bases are TGTGCCAGCTCACCATTCCGAGAGACCCAGTACTTC.

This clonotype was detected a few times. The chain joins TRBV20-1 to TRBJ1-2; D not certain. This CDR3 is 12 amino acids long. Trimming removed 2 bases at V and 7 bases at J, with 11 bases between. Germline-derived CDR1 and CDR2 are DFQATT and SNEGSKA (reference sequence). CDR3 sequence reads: CSARSQEGGYTF. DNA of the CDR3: TGCAGTGCTAGATCTCAAGAGGGTGGCTACACCTTC.

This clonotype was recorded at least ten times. The CDR3 protein is CASSPGAKNIQYF. For the CDR3, the DNA is TGCGCCAGCAGCCCGGGGGCCAAAAACATTCAGTACTTC. This chain joins TRBV4-3 and TRBJ2-4; weak D call: TRBD2 (5 bases). The CDR3 covers 13 residues. V lost 4 bases and J lost 1, with 5 bases in between. Germline V lookup: CDR1 LGHNA, CDR2 YSLEER.

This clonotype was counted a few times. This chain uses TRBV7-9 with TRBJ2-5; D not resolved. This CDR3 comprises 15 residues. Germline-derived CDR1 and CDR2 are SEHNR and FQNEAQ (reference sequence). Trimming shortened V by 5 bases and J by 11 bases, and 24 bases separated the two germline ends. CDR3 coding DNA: TGTGCCAGCAGCCAAGGGCAGGTAGGCAGGAATGAGCAGTACTTC. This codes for CASSQGQVGRNEQYF.

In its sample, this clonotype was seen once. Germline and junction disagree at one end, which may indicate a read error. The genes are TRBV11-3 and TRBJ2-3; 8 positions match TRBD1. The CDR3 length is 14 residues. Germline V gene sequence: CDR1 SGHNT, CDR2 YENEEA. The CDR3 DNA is TGTGCCAGCGGCTTAGAGGACAGGGCAGATACGCAGTATTTT. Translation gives CASGLEDRADTQYF.

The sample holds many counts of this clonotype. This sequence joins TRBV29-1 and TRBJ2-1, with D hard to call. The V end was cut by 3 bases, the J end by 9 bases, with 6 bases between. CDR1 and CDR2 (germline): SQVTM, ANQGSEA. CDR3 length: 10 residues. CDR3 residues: CSVEELEQFF. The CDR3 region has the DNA TGCAGCGTTGAGGAGCTTGAGCAGTTCTTC.

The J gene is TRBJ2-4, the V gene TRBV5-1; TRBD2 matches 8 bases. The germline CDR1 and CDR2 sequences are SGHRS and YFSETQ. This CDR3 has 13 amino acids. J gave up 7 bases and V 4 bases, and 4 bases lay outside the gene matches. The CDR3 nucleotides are TGCGCCAGCAGCGCCGGGGGGGAGAACATTCAGTACTTC. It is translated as CASSAGGENIQYF.

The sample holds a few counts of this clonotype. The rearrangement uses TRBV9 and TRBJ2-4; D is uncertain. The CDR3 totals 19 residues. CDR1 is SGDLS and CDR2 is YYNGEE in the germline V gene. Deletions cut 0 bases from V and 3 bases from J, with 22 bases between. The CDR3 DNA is TGTGCCAGCAGCGTAGACCCGGGCCACCAAACGGACGGCAAAAACATTCAGTACTTC. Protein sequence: CASSVDPGHQTDGKNIQYF.

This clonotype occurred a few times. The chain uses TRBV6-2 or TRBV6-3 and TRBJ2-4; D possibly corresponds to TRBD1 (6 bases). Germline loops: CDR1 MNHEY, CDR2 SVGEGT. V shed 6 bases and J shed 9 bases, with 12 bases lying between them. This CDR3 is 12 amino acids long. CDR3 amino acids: CASRSGDLIQYF. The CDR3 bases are TGTGCCAGCAGATCAGGGGACCTCATTCAGTACTTC.

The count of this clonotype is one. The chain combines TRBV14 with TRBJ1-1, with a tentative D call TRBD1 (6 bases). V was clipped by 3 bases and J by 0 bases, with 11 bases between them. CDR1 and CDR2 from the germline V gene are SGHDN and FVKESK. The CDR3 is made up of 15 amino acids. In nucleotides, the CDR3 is TGTGCCAGCAGCCACCGGGACACCATGAACACTGAAGCTTTCTTT. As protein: CASSHRDTMNTEAFF.